This is a list of T cell receptor beta chains from one sample in a study of human T cells and chemical hapten exposure. A single record per CDR3 protein comes from TCRdb applying MiXCR to the 5' RACE reads. Of 150,000 or so distinct CDR3 sequences detected, around 4.1% appear once; the ten largest clones hold over 1.2%. The receptors here all came from a female donor in good health. The CDR3 runs from the conserved cysteine through the conserved F or W. The D gene is left open where the match is weak. Some rows mark clone size as missing; the rest say once, few, many or name a class of expanded clone.

v_call	j_call	clone_size	d_call	cdr3_aa	cdr3_nt
TRBV11-2	TRBJ1-4	many	-	CASRTPRVNEKLFF	TGTGCCAGCAGAACGCCTCGAGTGAATGAAAAACTGTTTTTT
TRBV20-1	TRBJ2-1	many	-	CSARDSLLQNPLNEQFF	TGCAGTGCTAGAGATTCTCTCTTGCAAAATCCCCTCAATGAGCAGTTCTTC
TRBV29-1	TRBJ1-1	many	-	CSVEERTNTEAFF	TGCAGCGTTGAAGAAAGGACGAACACTGAAGCTTTCTTT
TRBV6-1	TRBJ1-1	many	-	CASSFGEANTEAFF	TGTGCCAGCAGTTTCGGGGAGGCGAACACTGAAGCTTTCTTT
TRBV9	TRBJ2-3	many	-	CASSVRDSTDTQYF	TGTGCCAGCAGCGTAAGGGACAGCACAGATACGCAGTATTTT
TRBV6-5	TRBJ2-5	many	-	CASSKNGETQYF	TGTGCCAGCAGCAAAAACGGAGAGACCCAGTACTTC
TRBV25-1	TRBJ2-5	-	-	CASSEFGGLETQYF	TGTGCCAGCAGTGAATTTGGTGGTTTGGAGACCCAGTACTTC
TRBV3-1	TRBJ2-1	few	-	CASSQGGGDYNEQFF	TGTGCCAGCAGCCAAGGCGGCGGCGATTACAATGAGCAGTTCTTC
TRBV3-1	TRBJ2-3	many	TRBD2	CASSQRSGGGDTQYF	TGTGCCAGCAGCCAGCGTAGCGGGGGAGGAGATACGCAGTATTTT
TRBV20-1	TRBJ1-3	many	-	CSARGNTIYF	TGCAGTGCTAGGGGAAACACCATATATTTT
TRBV12-3/TRBV12-4	TRBJ1-5	-	TRBD1	CASNDRDLNQPQHF	TGTGCCAGCAACGACAGGGATCTAAATCAGCCCCAGCATTTT
TRBV25-1	TRBJ2-7	few	-	CASSVSRGLGREQYF	TGTGCCAGCAGCGTAAGCCGGGGTCTGGGGCGCGAGCAGTACTTC
TRBV5-1	TRBJ2-5	many	TRBD2	CASSPRLAGGLSQETQYF	TGCGCCAGCAGCCCCAGACTAGCGGGGGGGCTAAGCCAAGAGACCCAGTACTTC
TRBV6-2/TRBV6-3	TRBJ2-1	many	-	CASTTRYNEQFF	TGTGCCAGCACCACCAGGTACAATGAGCAGTTCTTC
TRBV24-1	TRBJ2-1	few	-	CATSETWGGGGQFF	TGTGCCACCAGTGAGACCTGGGGGGGCGGCGGGCAGTTCTTC
TRBV3-1	TRBJ1-3	many	-	CASSQRDNAGNTIYF	TGTGCCAGCAGCCAAAGAGACAATGCAGGAAACACCATATATTTT
TRBV5-1	TRBJ2-3	many	-	CASSLGRDTDTQYF	TGCGCCAGCAGCCTGGGACGGGACACAGATACGCAGTATTTT
TRBV12-3/TRBV12-4	TRBJ1-6	-	TRBD1	CASSIGQASSYNSPLHF	TGTGCCAGCAGTATTGGACAGGCGAGCTCCTATAATTCACCCCTCCACTTT
TRBV5-8	TRBJ2-5	-	-	CASSSGGGYGQETQYF	TGTGCCAGCAGCTCCGGAGGGGGTTACGGGCAAGAGACCCAGTACTTC
TRBV20-1	TRBJ2-3	many	TRBD2	CSASDLAGFTDTQYF	TGCAGTGCTAGTGACCTAGCGGGATTCACAGATACGCAGTATTTT
TRBV7-8	TRBJ1-2	-	TRBD1	CASSLEGTGAGYGDTF	TGTGCCAGCAGCTTAGAAGGGACAGGGGCCGGCTATGGCGACACCTTC
TRBV18	TRBJ2-7	many	TRBD1	CASLPGQGVPYEQYF	TGTGCCAGCCTACCGGGACAGGGGGTTCCCTACGAGCAGTACTTC
TRBV24-1	TRBJ2-2	many	-	CATSERNTGELFF	TGTGCCACCAGTGAGAGGAACACCGGGGAGCTGTTTTTT
TRBV13	TRBJ2-7	many	-	CASSFEGHYEQYF	TGTGCCAGCAGCTTTGAGGGTCATTACGAGCAGTACTTC
TRBV10-3	TRBJ1-1	-	-	CAVRPMNTEAFF	TGTGCCGTAAGGCCCATGAACACTGAAGCTTTCTTT
TRBV2	TRBJ1-3	many	-	CASRADHRVISGNTIYF	TGTGCCAGCAGGGCGGATCACAGGGTTATCTCTGGAAACACCATATATTTT
TRBV6-2/TRBV6-3	TRBJ2-1	many	TRBD2	CASSLIAGGLNEQFF	TGTGCCAGCAGTTTAATAGCGGGGGGGCTCAATGAGCAGTTCTTC
TRBV7-2	TRBJ2-2	many	TRBD2	CASSPRVAGAGELFF	TGTGCCAGCAGCCCCCGGGTCGCGGGGGCCGGGGAGCTGTTTTTT
TRBV19	TRBJ2-2	many	-	CASIGGGARTGELFF	TGTGCCAGTATAGGCGGGGGCGCACGTACCGGGGAGCTGTTTTTT
TRBV20-1	TRBJ1-2	few	-	CSARTPLDRRGYTF	TGCAGTGCTAGAACTCCCCTCGACAGGCGCGGCTACACCTTC
TRBV2	TRBJ2-3	many	-	CASSVLGGTDTQYF	TGTGCCAGCAGTGTTTTGGGGGGCACAGATACGCAGTATTTT
TRBV9	TRBJ1-2	-	-	CASSPQDAINYGYTF	TGTGCCAGCAGCCCCCAGGACGCGATTAACTATGGCTACACCTTC
TRBV29-1	TRBJ2-6	many	TRBD1	CSVDGTGGSGANVLTF	TGCAGCGTTGATGGGACAGGGGGCTCTGGGGCCAACGTCCTGACTTTC
TRBV6-2/TRBV6-3	TRBJ1-1	few	-	CASSLGNPTEAFF	TGTGCCAGCAGTTTAGGCAACCCCACTGAAGCTTTCTTT
TRBV27	TRBJ2-7	many	TRBD2	CASSLSGLAGTYEQYF	TGTGCCAGCAGTTTATCGGGGCTAGCGGGGACCTACGAGCAGTACTTC
TRBV20-1	TRBJ1-5	many	-	CSARWDTHSNQPQHF	TGCAGTGCTAGATGGGACACCCATAGCAATCAGCCCCAGCATTTT
TRBV20-1	TRBJ1-1	many	-	CSERVSANTEAFF	TGCAGTGAAAGGGTCTCAGCGAACACTGAAGCTTTCTTT
TRBV24-1	TRBJ1-5	many	TRBD1	CATSGDRGFGNQPQHF	TGTGCCACCAGTGGCGACAGGGGATTTGGAAATCAGCCCCAGCATTTT
TRBV10-3	TRBJ2-3	-	-	CAISESPADTQYF	TGTGCCATCAGTGAGTCGCCCGCTGATACGCAGTATTTT
TRBV29-1	TRBJ1-2	many	-	CSVGTDEGYTF	TGCAGCGTTGGTACAGATGAAGGCTACACCTTC